The rows below give T cell receptor beta chains drawn from one sample of a study of Ad26.COV2.S vaccination and SARS-CoV-2 variants. Produced via immunoSEQ multiplex PCR; TCRdb's table is partial and in-frame only. The sample consists of hundreds of thousands of clones, roughly 90% of them appearing once. Sequenced here: peripheral blood, sampled in a trial of Ad26.COV2.S vaccine versus placebo. These receptors came from a person between 18 and 59 years old who received the Ad26.COV2.S COVID-19 vaccine or a placebo. The CDR3 runs from the conserved cysteine through the conserved F or W. The D gene is left open where the match is weak. Only some rows state a clone size, as once, few, many or a class for expanded clones.

>NA|NA|TRBJ1-5|TRBV2
TGTGCCAGCAAGGAGCTTTTTAGCAATCAGCCCCAGCATTTT
CASKELFSNQPQHF
>NA|NA|TRBJ2-2|TRBV7-9
TGTGCCAGCAGCTACAGGGTTAACACCGGGGAGCTGTTTTTT
CASSYRVNTGELFF
>many|NA|TRBJ2-2|TRBV5-6
TGTGCCAGCAGCCCCGTCCATCCCGGGGAGCTGTTTTTT
CASSPVHPGELFF
>once|TRBD1|TRBJ2-7|TRBV18
TGTGCCAGCTCGCCCGACAGGGGTTCCTACGAGCAGTACTTC
CASSPDRGSYEQYF
>NA|NA|TRBJ2-2|TRBV11-3
TGTGCCAGCAGCTTAGGTGTGGGCACCGGGGAGCTGTTTTTT
CASSLGVGTGELFF
>NA|NA|TRBJ1-4|TRBV18
TGTGCCAGCTCACCGGGGGGCACTAGCGAAAAACTGTTTTTT
CASSPGGTSEKLFF
>NA|NA|TRBJ1-2|TRBV29-1
TGCAGCGTCCTGGGGGGCCCTAACTATGGCTACACCTTC
CSVLGGPNYGYTF
>NA|NA|TRBJ1-1|TRBV19
TGTGCCAGTAGTCCTCACAGGCAACCAAACACTGAAGCTTTCTTT
CASSPHRQPNTEAFF
>NA|NA|TRBJ2-3|TRBV24-1
TGTGCCACCAGTGATTCTGCGTGGGCAGATACGCAGTATTTT
CATSDSAWADTQYF
>NA|NA|TRBJ1-3|TRBV5-6
TGTGCCAGCAGCGCTACAGGGCTAATGCACACCATATATTTT
CASSATGLMHTIYF
>NA|TRBD2|TRBJ2-7|TRBV5-1
TGCGCCAGCAGTACGGGACTAGCGAGGTACGAGCAGTACTTC
CASSTGLARYEQYF
>NA|NA|TRBJ2-7|TRBV3-1/TRBV3-2
TGTGCCAGCAGCCAAGAAGGCAGGGATCGCACGTACTTC
CASSQEGRDRTYF
>NA|NA|TRBJ1-2|TRBV10-3
TGTGCCATCAGTGAGCTTGGAGGGGCAGGGACTTTCTTTAACTATGGCTACACCTTC
CAISELGGAGTFFNYGYTF
>NA|NA|TRBJ2-3|TRBV18
TGTGCCAGCTCACCAGGAGATGAAGATACGCAGTATTTT
CASSPGDEDTQYF
>NA|TRBD1|TRBJ1-1|TRBV18
TGTGCCAGCTCCCCCGGCAGACAGGGCGCTGAAGCTTTCTTT
CASSPGRQGAEAFF
>NA|TRBD1|TRBJ1-5|TRBV19
TGTGCCAGTAGTATCCCCACGGGACAGGGGAGCTATCAGCCCCAGCATTTT
CASSIPTGQGSYQPQHF